Presented here are 17 T cell receptor beta chains from one specimen sequenced in a study of CD8+CD57+ T cells in acquired aplastic anemia. Genomic DNA was employed as the template in profiling TCR beta VDJ and CDR3. TCRdb redid the calling of the reads with MiXCR, one entry per CDR3 protein. The table has approximately 380,000 distinct CDR3 sequences, under 80% seen once. The sequenced material came from sorted CD4+, CD8+, or CD8+CD57+ T cells (not recorded which) from PBMCs. The receptors derive from a human donor in good health, serving as a control.

This clonotype was found many times. CDR3 amino acids: CASSESGQLYEQYF. CDR3 coding DNA: TGCGCCAGCAGTGAGTCGGGACAGCTTTACGAGCAGTACTTC. The chain combines TRBV10-1 with TRBJ2-7, with TRBD1 identical over 7 bases. V shed 0 bases and J 4 bases; nucleotides not matched to a gene: 3. CDR3 size: 14 residues. Germline assignment: CDR1 WNHNN and CDR2 SYGVQD (reference sequence).

The chain recombines TRBV20-1 with TRBJ1-5; D might be TRBD1 (6 bases). The ends were cut back, 3 bases at V and 8 bases at J, with 17 bases in the middle. The CDR3 covers 14 residues. The germline CDR1 and CDR2 sequences are DFQATT and SNEGSKA (reference sequence). The CDR3 reads CSASPPDRLEPQHF. CDR3 bases: TGCAGTGCTAGCCCCCCGGACAGACTGGAGCCCCAGCATTTT.

Ten or more counts support this clonotype. J is TRBJ1-2 and V is TRBV6-2 or TRBV6-3; D remains ambiguous. CDR1 is MNHEY, CDR2 SVGEGT, per germline. The CDR3 runs to 13 residues. Trimming left V 5 bases short and J 4 bases short, with 11 bases between. Here the CDR3 reads CASSTGWGYGYTF. The CDR3 region has the DNA TGTGCCAGCAGTACCGGCTGGGGCTATGGCTACACCTTC.

A remark on this clonotype: This likely comes from a read error, as the CDR3 has no conserved phenylalanine or tryptophan at its end. The chain combines TRBV9 with TRBJ1-1, with D uncertain. Germline CDR1 reads SGDLS; CDR2 reads YYNGEE. The CDR3 covers 11 residues. CDR3 region: CASSSATGAFV. DNA for the CDR3: TGTGCCAGCAGCTCCGCGACTGGAGCTTTCGTT.

A note on this clonotype: A read error may account for a junction end that differs from germline. This sequence joins TRBV7-2 and TRBJ2-5; 10 bases are shared with TRBD1. The DNA end favors TRBJ2-7, so the J call may be wrong. This CDR3 is built from 15 residues. Per the germline V gene, CDR1 is SGHTA and CDR2 is FQGNSA. CDR3 in DNA: TGCGCCAGCAGCGAAGTGCTGACAGGGGGCGACGAGCAGTACTTC. Translating it yields CASSEVLTGGDEQYF.

This clonotype was seen many times. The V call is TRBV3-1, the J call TRBJ1-2; 8 bases line up with TRBD1. Trimming cost V 3 bases and J 3 bases; bases outside gene matches: 3. Germline V lookup: CDR1 LGHDT, CDR2 YNNKEL (reference sequence). This CDR3 is 14 amino acids long. The CDR3 protein is CASSHVDRDYGYTF. CDR3 sequence (DNA): TGTGCCAGCAGCCATGTGGACAGGGACTATGGCTACACCTTC. The whole variable domain, remainder taken from reference TRBV3-1 and TRBJ1-2, is DTAVSQTPKYLVTQMGNDKSIKCEQNLGHDTMYWYKQDSKKFLKIMFSYNNKELIINETVPNRFSPKSPDKAHLNLHINSLELGDSAVYFCASSHVDRDYGYTFGSGTRLTVV.

As to this clonotype: No conserved phenylalanine or tryptophan is present at the end of the CDR3, so a read error is the likely explanation. This chain uses TRBV19 with TRBJ1-1; D is unclear. This CDR3 is 14 amino acids long. Germline-derived CDR1 and CDR2 are LNHDA and SQIVND (reference sequence). The CDR3 region is CASSMSGENTEAFL. CDR3 sequence (DNA): TGTGCCAGTAGTATGTCTGGGGAGAACACTGAGGCTTTCCTT.

About this clonotype: One junction end does not reproduce the germline sequence, and a read error may be involved. V and J are TRBV7-8 and TRBJ1-1, with 7 bases aligning to TRBD1. The CDR3 spans 14 residues. Germline loops: CDR1 SGHVS, CDR2 FQNEAQ. As DNA, the CDR3 is TGTGCCAGCAGCTTAACGACTATCAGGGGGGTACAGTACTTT. Translated: CASSLTTIRGVQYF. The full variable domain, with the rest looked up from reference TRBV7-8 and TRBJ1-1, is GAGVSQSPRYKVAKRGQDVALRCDPISGHVSLFWYQQALGQGPEFLTYFQNEAQLDKSGLPSDRFFAERPEGSVSTLKIQRTQQEDSAVYLCASSLTTIRGVQYFGQGTRLTVV.

The V and J genes are TRBV2 and TRBJ1-2; 8 nucleotides agree with TRBD1. Per the germline V gene, CDR1 is SNHLY and CDR2 is FYNNEI. The length of the CDR3 is 14 residues. V gave up 2 bases and J gave up 8 bases; unmatched junction bases: 7. Here the CDR3 DNA reads TGTGCCAGCAGTGAAAGGACAGGGAGCCGGGGCTACACCTTC. Amino acids: CASSERTGSRGYTF.

The chain joins TRBV15 to TRBJ2-5; D gene unclear. The closer fit of TRBJ1-5 to the DNA end suggests the J call may be wrong. The germline gives CDR1 LNHNV, CDR2 YYDKDF (reference sequence). The CDR3 runs 15 residues. The chain's CDR3 is CATSRDQIEKEPQHF. The CDR3 DNA is TGTGCCACCAGCAGAGATCAGATCGAGAAAGAGCCCCAGCATTTT.

This chain joins TRBV5-1 and TRBJ2-7; D gene ambiguous. The CDR3 has 15 residues. CDR1 and CDR2 (germline): SGHRS, YFSETQ. V dropped 2 bases and J dropped 3 bases, with 15 bases sitting between them. CDR3 nucleotide sequence: TGCGCCAGCAGCTTAACTCAGGTCAGCTTCTACGAGCAGTACTTC. Its protein product is CASSLTQVSFYEQYF.

Of note for this clonotype: A junction end diverges from the germline sequence, so it may reflect a read error. The V gene is TRBV4-3, the J gene TRBJ2-6; 12 bases map to TRBD2. The CDR3 spans 15 residues. Per the germline V gene, CDR1 is LGHNA and CDR2 is YSLEER. DNA of the CDR3: TGCGCCAGCAGCCAACGACTAGCGGGGGCCTACGTCCTGACTTTC. Translation: CASSQRLAGAYVLTF.

Ten or more counts support this clonotype. The chain links TRBV13 to TRBJ1-1, with 12 bases aligning to TRBD1. Losses at the gene ends were 4 bases for V and 6 bases for J; bases not matched to a gene: 6. CDR3 length: 15 residues. Germline assignment: CDR1 PRHDT and CDR2 FYEKMQ (reference sequence). CDR3 in amino acids: CASSWGGQGAAEAFF. The CDR3 DNA sequence: TGTGCCAGCAGCTGGGGGGGACAGGGGGCGGCTGAAGCTTTCTTT.

On this clonotype itself: A junction end diverges from the germline sequence, so it may reflect a read error. The chain joins TRBV7-2 to TRBJ1-4, with a weak D call TRBD1 (6 bases). Germline V gives CDR1 SGHTA, CDR2 FQGNSA. The CDR3 length is 14 residues. Written as DNA, the CDR3 is TGTGCTAGCAGCAGGACTAGCGGGGGACAAGAGACCAGATTT. Its protein is CASSRTSGGQETRF.

This clonotype was seen ten or more times. The V call is TRBV19, the J call TRBJ2-7, with 11 bases identical to TRBD1. Germline V CDR1 and CDR2: LNHDA, SQIVND (reference sequence). There are 13 residues in the CDR3. Losses at the gene ends were 8 bases for V and 3 bases for J; bases not matched to a gene: 3. Written as DNA, the CDR3 is TGTGCCAGTTTGGGACAGGGGGGCTACGAGCAGTACTTC. Residues: CASLGQGGYEQYF. The full variable domain, with the rest looked up from reference TRBV19 and TRBJ2-7, is DGGITQSPKYLFRKEGQNVTLSCEQNLNHDAMYWYRQDPGQGLRLIYYSQIVNDFQKGDIAEGYSVSREKKESFPLTVTSAQKNPTAFYLCASLGQGGYEQYFGPGTRLTVT.

The chain uses TRBV5-1 and TRBJ2-5; 11 bases line up with TRBD2. There are 15 residues in the CDR3. J was trimmed by 3 bases and V by 4 bases; bases with no gene match: 5. The germline V gene has CDR1 SGHRS and CDR2 YFSETQ. Here the CDR3 DNA reads TGCGCCAGCAGCCCTCTAGCGGGGGGTAAAGAGACCCAGTACTTC. Translation: CASSPLAGGKETQYF. Combining the CDR3 with reference TRBV5-1 and TRBJ2-5 gives the whole variable domain KAGVTQTPRYLIKTRGQQVTLSCSPISGHRSVSWYQQTPGQGLQFLFEYFSETQRNKGNFPGRFSGRQFSNSRSEMNVSTLELGDSALYLCASSPLAGGKETQYFGPGTRLLVL.

The sample holds many counts of this clonotype. This sequence joins TRBV7-2 and TRBJ1-2, with D perhaps matching TRBD1 (5 bases). The V and J ends lost 3 bases and 8 bases respectively, with 10 bases between them. CDR3 length: 12 residues. Germline assignment: CDR1 SGHTA and CDR2 FQGNSA. The chain's CDR3 is CASSFGTRGYTF. As DNA, the CDR3 is TGTGCCAGCAGCTTCGGGACGAGGGGCTACACCTTC.